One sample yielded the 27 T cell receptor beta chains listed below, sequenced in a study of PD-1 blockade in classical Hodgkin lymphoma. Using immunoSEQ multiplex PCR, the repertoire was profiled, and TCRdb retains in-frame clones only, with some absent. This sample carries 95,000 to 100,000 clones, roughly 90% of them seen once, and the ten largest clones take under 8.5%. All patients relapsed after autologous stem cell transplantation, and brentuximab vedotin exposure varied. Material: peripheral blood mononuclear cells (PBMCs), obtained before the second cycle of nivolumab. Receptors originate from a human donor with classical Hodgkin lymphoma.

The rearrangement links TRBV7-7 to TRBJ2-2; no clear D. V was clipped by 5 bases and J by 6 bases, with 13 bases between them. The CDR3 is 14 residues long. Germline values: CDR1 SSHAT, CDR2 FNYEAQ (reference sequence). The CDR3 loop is CASSPARLAGELFF. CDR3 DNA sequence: TGTGCCAGCAGCCCTGCCAGATTGGCCGGGGAGCTGTTTTTT.

The CDR3 spells CASSATSYGYTF. The CDR3 nucleotides are TGTGCCAGCAGTGCTACAAGCTATGGCTACACCTTC. The chain uses TRBV2 and TRBJ1-2; no definite D call. Trimming left V 4 bases short and J 4 bases short, with 7 bases between. Germline assignment: CDR1 SNHLY and CDR2 FYNNEI. There are 12 residues in the CDR3.

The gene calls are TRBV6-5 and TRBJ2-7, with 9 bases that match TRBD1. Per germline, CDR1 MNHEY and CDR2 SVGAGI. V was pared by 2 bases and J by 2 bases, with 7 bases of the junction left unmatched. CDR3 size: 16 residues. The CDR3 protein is CASSYNRDRAAYEQYF. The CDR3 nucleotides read TGTGCCAGCAGTTACAACCGGGACAGGGCAGCCTACGAGCAGTACTTC.

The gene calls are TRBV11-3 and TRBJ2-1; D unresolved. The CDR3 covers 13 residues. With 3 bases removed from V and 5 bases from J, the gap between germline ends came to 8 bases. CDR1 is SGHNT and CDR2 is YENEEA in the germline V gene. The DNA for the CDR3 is TGTGCCAGCAGCTTCTGGTTCGACAATGAGCAGTTCTTC. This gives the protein CASSFWFDNEQFF. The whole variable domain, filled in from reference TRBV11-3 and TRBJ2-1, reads EAGVVQSPRYKIIEKKQPVAFWCNPISGHNTLYWYLQNLGQGPELLIRYENEEAVDDSQLPKDRFSAERLKGVDSTLKIQPAELGDSAVYLCASSFWFDNEQFFGPGTRLTVL.

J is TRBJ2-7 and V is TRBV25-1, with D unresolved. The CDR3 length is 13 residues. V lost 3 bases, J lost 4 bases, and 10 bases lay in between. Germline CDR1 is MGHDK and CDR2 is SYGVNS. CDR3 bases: TGTGCCAGCAGTGAGACCGGGCCGTACGAGCAGTACTTC. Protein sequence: CASSETGPYEQYF.

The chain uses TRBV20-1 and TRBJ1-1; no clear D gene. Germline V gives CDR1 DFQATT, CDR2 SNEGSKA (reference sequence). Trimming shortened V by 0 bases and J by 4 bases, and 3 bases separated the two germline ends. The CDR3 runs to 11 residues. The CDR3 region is CSARDGTEAFF. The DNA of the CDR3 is TGCAGTGCTAGAGATGGCACTGAAGCTTTCTTT.

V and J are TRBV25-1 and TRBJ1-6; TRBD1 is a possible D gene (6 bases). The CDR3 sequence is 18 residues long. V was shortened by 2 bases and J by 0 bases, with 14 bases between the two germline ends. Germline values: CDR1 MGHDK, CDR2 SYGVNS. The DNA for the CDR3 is TGTGCCAGCAGTGAAGTGACAGGCCGGAGCTCCTATAATTCACCCCTCCACTTT. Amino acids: CASSEVTGRSSYNSPLHF.

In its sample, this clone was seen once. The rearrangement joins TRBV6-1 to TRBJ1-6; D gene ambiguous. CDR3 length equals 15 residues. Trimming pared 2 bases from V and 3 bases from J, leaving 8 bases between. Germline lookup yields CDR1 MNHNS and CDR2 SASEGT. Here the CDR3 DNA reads TGTGCCAGCAGTGAATTCGGTATCTATAATTCACCCCTCCACTTT. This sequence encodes CASSEFGIYNSPLHF.

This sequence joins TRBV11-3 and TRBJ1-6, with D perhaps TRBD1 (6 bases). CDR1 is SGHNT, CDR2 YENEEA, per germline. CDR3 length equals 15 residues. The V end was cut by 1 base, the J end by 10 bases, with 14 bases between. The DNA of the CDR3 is TGTGCCAGCAGCTTAGTCGTCGGACAGACCTCACCCCTCCACTTT. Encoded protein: CASSLVVGQTSPLHF.

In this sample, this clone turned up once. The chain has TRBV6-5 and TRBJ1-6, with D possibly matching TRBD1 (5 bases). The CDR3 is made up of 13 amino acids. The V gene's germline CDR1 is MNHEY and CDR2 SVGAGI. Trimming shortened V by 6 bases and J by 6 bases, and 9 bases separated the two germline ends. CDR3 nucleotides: TGTGCCAGCAGCAGGGCTATTAATTCACCCCTCCACTTT. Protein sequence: CASSRAINSPLHF.

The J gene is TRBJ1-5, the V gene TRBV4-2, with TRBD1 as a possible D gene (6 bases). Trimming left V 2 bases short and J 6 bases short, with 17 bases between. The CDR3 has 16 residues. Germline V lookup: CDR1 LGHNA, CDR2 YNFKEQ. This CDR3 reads CASSQRVRGHGQPQHF. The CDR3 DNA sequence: TGTGCCAGCAGCCAAAGGGTTAGGGGACACGGTCAGCCCCAGCATTTT.

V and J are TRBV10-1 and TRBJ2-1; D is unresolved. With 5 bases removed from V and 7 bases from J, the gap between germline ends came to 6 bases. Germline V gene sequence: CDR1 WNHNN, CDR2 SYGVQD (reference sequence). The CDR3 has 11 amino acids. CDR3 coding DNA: TGCGCCAGCAGTTCTAGAAATGAGCAGTTCTTC. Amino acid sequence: CASSSRNEQFF.

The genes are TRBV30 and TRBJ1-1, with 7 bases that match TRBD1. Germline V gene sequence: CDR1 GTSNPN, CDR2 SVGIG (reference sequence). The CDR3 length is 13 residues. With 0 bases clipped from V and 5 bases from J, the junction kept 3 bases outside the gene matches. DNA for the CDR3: TGTGCCTGGAGTGTACACAGGGGAACTGAAGCTTTCTTT. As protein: CAWSVHRGTEAFF.

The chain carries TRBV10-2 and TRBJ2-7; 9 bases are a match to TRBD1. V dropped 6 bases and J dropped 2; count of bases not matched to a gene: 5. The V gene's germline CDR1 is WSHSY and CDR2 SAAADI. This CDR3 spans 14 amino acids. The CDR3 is CASRSQGAAYEQYF. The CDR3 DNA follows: TGCGCCAGCAGGTCACAGGGGGCTGCCTACGAGCAGTACTTC.

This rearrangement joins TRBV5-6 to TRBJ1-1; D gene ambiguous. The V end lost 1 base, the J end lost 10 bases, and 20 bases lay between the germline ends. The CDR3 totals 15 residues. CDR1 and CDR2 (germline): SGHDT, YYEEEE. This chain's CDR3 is CASSLTQGSRGGAFF. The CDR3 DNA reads TGTGCCAGCAGCTTGACCCAAGGGTCCCGAGGCGGAGCTTTCTTT.

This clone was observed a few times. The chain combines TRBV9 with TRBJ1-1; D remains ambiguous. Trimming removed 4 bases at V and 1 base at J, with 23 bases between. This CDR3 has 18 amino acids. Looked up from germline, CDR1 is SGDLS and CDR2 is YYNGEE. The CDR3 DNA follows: TGTGCCAGCAGCCCTCTACCGCCCGGAGGCAGTTCGAACACTGAAGCTTTCTTT. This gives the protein CASSPLPPGGSSNTEAFF.

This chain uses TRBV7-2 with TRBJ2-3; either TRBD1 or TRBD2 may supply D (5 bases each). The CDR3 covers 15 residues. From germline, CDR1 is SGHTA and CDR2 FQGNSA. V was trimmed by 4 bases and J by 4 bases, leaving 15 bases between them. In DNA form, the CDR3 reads TGTGCCAGCAGCTCGAGGACTCAAGGGGCAGATACGCAGTATTTT. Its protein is CASSSRTQGADTQYF.

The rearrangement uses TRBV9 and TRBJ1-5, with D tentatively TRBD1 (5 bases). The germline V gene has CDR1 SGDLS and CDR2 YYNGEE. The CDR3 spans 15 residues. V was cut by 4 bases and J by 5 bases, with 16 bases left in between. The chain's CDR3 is CASSPSVGDYQPQHF. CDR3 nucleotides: TGTGCCAGCAGCCCGTCGGTGGGGGACTATCAGCCCCAGCATTTT.

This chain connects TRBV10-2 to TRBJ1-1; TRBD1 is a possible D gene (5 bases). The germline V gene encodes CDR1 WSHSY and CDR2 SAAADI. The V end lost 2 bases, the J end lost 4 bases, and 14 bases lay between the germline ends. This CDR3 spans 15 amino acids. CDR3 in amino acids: CASSEGSGRGTEAFF. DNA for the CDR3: TGCGCCAGCAGTGAGGGCTCGGGGAGGGGCACTGAAGCTTTCTTT.

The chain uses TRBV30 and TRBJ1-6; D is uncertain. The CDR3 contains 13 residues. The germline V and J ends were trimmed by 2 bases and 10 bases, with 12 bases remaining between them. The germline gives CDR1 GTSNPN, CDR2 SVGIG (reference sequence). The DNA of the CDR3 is TGTGCCTGGAGTATGGGGATGGGATCACCCCTCCACTTT. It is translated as CAWSMGMGSPLHF. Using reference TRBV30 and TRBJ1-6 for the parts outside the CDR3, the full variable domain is SQTIHQWPATLVQPVGSPLSLECTVEGTSNPNLYWYRQAAGRGLQLLFYSVGIGQISSEVPQNLSASRPQDRQFILSSKKLLLSDSGFYLCAWSMGMGSPLHFGNGTRLTVT.

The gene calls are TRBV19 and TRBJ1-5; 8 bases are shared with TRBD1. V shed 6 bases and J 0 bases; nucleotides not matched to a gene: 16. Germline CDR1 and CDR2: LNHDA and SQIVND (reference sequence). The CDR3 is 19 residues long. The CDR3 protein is CASSTSLYTGGGSNQPQHF. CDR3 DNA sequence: TGTGCCAGTAGCACATCGCTTTACACAGGGGGGGGTAGCAATCAGCCCCAGCATTTT.

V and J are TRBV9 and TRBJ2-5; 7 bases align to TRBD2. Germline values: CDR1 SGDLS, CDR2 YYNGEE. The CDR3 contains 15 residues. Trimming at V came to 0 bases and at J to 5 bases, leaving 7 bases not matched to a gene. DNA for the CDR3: TGTGCCAGCAGCGTAGATGGGGAGGGCCGGGAGACCCAGTACTTC. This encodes CASSVDGEGRETQYF.

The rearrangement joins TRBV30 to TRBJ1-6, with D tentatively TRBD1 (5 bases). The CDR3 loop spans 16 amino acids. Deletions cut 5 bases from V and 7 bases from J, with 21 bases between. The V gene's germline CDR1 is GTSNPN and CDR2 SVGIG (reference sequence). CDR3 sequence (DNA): TGTGCCTGGGGTCTTACGGGGACTACCTGGAATTCACCCCTCCACTTT. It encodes CAWGLTGTTWNSPLHF.

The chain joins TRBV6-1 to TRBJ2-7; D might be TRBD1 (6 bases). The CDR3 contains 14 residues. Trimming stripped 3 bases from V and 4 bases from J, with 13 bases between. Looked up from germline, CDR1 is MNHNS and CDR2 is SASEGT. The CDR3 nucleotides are TGTGCCAGCAGTGATGGGGGCTTTGGGTACGAGCAGTACTTC. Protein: CASSDGGFGYEQYF.

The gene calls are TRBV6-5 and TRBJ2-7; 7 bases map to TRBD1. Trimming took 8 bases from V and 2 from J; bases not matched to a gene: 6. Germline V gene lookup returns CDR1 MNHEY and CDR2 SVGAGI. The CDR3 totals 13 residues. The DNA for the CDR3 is TGTGCCAGCCTCGGGACAGTTACCTACGAGCAGTACTTC. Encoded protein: CASLGTVTYEQYF.

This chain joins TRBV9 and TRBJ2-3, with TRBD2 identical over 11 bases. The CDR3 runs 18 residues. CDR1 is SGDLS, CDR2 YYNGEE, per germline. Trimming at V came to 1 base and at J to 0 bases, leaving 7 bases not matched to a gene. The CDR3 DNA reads TGTGCCAGCAGCGTAACTAGCGGGGGATCGACTAGCACAGATACGCAGTATTTT. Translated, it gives CASSVTSGGSTSTDTQYF. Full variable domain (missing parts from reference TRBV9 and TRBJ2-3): DSGVTQTPKHLITATGQRVTLRCSPRSGDLSVYWYQQSLDQGLQFLIQYYNGEERAKGNILERFSAQQFPDLHSELNLSSLELGDSALYFCASSVTSGGSTSTDTQYFGPGTRLTVL.

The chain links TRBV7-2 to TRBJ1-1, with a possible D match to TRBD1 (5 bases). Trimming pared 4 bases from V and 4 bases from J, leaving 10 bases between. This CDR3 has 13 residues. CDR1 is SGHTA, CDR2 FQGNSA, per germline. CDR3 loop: CASSWDGSTEAFF. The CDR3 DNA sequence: TGTGCCAGCAGCTGGGACGGATCCACTGAAGCTTTCTTT.